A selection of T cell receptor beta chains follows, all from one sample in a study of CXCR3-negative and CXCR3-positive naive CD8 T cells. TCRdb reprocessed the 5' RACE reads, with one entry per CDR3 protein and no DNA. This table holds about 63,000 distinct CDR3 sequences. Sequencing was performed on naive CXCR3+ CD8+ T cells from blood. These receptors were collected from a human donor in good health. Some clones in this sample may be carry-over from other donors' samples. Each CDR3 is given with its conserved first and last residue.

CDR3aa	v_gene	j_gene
CASSRTGTDEQYF	TRBV12-3/TRBV12-4	TRBJ2-7
CASSLGVVQETQYF	TRBV7-6	TRBJ2-5
CASSSFGLAAKLDEQFF	TRBV11-1	TRBJ2-1
CSVEVKFRDRGQFDTEAFF	TRBV29-1	TRBJ1-1
CASSARDSFSRSNQPQHF	TRBV11-2	TRBJ1-5
CSSGQGATEAFF	TRBV20-1	TRBJ1-1
CASSLMGETTYEQYF	TRBV28	TRBJ2-7
CSVEDQSELEAFF	TRBV29-1	TRBJ1-1
CSVVADLQETQYF	TRBV29-1	TRBJ2-5
CASSSTGTTNEKLFF	TRBV7-8	TRBJ1-4
CSAHDGTGYSEQYF	TRBV20-1	TRBJ2-7
CASSPEGFSYEQYF	TRBV14	TRBJ2-7
CASSYSMRASGAYEQYF	TRBV6-6	TRBJ2-7
CSGRLAGGWEQYF	TRBV29-1	TRBJ2-7
CSASENTEAFF	TRBV29-1	TRBJ1-1
CASSPRLAGAPYEQYF	TRBV7-7	TRBJ2-7
CASSPGLNTGELFF	TRBV12-3/TRBV12-4	TRBJ2-2
CASSHPLQGNSGNTIYF	TRBV4-1	TRBJ1-3
CSVEVVSARDNEQFF	TRBV29-1	TRBJ2-1
CSVDARLEAFF	TRBV29-1	TRBJ1-1
CASSTRDFGPGEQYF	TRBV13	TRBJ2-7
CASSHTGVSYEQYF	TRBV4-2	TRBJ2-7